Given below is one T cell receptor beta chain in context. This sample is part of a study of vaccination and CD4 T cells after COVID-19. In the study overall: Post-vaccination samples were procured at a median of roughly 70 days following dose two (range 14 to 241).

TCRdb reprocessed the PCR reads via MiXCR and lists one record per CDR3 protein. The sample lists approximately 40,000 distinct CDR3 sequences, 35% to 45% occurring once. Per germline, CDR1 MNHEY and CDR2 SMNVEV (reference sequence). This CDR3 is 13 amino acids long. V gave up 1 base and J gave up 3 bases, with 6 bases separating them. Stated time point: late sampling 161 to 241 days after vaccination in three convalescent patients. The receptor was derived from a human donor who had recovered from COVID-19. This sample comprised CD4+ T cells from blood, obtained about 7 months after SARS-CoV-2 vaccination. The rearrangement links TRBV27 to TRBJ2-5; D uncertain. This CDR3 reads CASSLYWEETQYF. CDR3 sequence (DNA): TGTGCCAGCAGTTTATATTGGGAAGAGACCCAGTACTTC.